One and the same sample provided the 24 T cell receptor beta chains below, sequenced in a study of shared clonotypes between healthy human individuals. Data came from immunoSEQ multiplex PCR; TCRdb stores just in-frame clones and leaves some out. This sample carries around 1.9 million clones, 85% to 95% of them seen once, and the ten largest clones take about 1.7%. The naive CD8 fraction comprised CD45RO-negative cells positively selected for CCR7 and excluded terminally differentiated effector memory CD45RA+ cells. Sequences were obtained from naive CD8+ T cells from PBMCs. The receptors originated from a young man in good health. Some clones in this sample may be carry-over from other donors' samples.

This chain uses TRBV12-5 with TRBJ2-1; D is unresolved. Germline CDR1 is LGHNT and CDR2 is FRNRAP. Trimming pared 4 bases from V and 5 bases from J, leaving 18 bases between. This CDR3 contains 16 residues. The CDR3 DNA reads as TGTGCTAGTGGTTGGCCCTACTACGCAAGCCACAATGAGCAGTTCTTC. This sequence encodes CASGWPYYASHNEQFF.

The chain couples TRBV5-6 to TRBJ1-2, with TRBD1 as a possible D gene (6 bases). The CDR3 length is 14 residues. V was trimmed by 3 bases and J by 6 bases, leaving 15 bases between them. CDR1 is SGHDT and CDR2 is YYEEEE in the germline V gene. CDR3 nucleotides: TGTGCCAGCAGCTGGGACGGGACAAACAATGGCTACACCTTC. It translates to CASSWDGTNNGYTF.

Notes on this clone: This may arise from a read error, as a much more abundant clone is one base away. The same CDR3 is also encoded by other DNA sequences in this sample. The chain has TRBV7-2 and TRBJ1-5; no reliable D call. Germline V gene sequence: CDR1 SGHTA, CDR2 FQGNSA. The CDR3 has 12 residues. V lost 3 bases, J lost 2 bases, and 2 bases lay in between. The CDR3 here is CASSFGNQPQHF. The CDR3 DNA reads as TGTGCCAGCAGCTTTGGCAATCAGCCCCAGCATTTT.

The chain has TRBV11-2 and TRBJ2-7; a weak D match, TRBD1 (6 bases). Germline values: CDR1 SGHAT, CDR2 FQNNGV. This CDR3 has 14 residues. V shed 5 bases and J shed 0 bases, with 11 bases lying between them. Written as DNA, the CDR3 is TGTGCCAGCAGCCAGGGACAAAGCTCCTACGAGCAGTACTTC. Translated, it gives CASSQGQSSYEQYF. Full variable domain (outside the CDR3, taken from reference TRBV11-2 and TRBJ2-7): EAGVAQSPRYKIIEKRQSVAFWCNPISGHATLYWYQQILGQGPKLLIQFQNNGVVDDSQLPKDRFSAERLKGVDSTLKIQPAKLEDSAVYLCASSQGQSSYEQYFGPGTRLTVT.

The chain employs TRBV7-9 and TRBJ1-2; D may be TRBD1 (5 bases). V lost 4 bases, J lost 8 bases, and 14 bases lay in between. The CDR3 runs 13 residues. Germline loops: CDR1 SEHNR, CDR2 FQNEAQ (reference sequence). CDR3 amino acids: CASSYPGPGGYTF. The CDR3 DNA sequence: TGTGCCAGCAGCTACCCGGGACCAGGGGGCTACACCTTC.

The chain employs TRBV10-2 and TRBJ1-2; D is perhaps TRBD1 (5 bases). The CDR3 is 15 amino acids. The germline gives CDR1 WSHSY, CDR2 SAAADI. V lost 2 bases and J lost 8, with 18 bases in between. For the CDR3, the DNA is TGCGCCAGCAGTGAGGGGGGTAGGGCGCCTAGGGGCTACACCTTC. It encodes CASSEGGRAPRGYTF.

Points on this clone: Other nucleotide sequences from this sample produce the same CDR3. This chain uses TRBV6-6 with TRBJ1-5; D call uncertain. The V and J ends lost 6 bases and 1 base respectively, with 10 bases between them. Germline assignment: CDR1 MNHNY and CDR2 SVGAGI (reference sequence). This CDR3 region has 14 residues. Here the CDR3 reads CASSPGGSNQPQHF. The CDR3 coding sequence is TGTGCCAGCAGCCCCGGAGGAAGCAATCAGCCCCAGCATTTT.

This CDR3 reads CASSEDPSTDTQYF. CDR3 nucleotides: TGTGCCAGCAGTGAGGATCCTAGCACAGATACGCAGTATTTT. V and J are TRBV2 and TRBJ2-3; D unclear. This CDR3 has 14 residues. Germline CDR1 SNHLY, CDR2 FYNNEI. V lost 3 bases and J lost 0, with 7 bases in between.

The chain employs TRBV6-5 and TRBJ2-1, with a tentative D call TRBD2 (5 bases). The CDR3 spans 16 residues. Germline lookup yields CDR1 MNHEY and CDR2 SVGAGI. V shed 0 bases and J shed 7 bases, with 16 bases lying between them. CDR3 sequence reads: CASSYSNHDRRNEQFF. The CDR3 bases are TGTGCCAGCAGTTACTCGAATCACGACCGGAGGAATGAGCAGTTCTTC.

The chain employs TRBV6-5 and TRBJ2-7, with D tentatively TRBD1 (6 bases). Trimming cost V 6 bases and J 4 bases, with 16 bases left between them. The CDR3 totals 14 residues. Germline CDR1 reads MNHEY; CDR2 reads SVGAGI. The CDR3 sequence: CASSSSIRGYEQYF. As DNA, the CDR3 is TGTGCCAGCAGCTCTTCGATCAGGGGATACGAGCAGTACTTC.

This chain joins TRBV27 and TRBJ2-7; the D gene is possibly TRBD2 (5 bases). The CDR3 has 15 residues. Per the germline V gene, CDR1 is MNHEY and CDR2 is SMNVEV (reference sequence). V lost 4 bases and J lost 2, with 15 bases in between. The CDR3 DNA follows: TGTGCCAGCAGTTCCACGAGCGGCTTCCCCTACGAGCAGTACTTC. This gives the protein CASSSTSGFPYEQYF.

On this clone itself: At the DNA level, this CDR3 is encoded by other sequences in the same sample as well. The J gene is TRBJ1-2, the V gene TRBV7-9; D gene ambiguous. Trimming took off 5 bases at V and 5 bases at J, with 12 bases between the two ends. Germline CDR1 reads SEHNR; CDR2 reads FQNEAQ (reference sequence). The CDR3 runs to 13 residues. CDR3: CASSPGRTYGYTF. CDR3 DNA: TGTGCCAGCAGCCCCGGACGTACGTATGGCTACACCTTC.

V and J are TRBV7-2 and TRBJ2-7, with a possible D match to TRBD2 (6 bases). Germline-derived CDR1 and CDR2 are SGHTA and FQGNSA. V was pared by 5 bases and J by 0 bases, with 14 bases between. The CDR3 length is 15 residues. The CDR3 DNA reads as TGTGCCAGCAGCGGTCCAGGAGGGATCTCCTACGAGCAGTACTTC. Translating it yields CASSGPGGISYEQYF.

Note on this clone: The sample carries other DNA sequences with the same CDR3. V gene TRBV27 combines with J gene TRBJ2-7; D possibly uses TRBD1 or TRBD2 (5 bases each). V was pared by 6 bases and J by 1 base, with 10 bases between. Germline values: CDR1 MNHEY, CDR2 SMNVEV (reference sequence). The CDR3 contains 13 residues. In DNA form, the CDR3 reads TGTGCCAGCAGCCCAGGGAGTTCCTACGAGCAGTACTTC. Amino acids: CASSPGSSYEQYF.

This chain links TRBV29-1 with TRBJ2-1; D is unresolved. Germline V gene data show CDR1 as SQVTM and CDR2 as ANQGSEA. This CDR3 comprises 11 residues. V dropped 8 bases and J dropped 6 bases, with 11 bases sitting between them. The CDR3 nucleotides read TGCAGCTTACGGTGGTCCAATGAGCAGTTCTTC. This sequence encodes CSLRWSNEQFF.

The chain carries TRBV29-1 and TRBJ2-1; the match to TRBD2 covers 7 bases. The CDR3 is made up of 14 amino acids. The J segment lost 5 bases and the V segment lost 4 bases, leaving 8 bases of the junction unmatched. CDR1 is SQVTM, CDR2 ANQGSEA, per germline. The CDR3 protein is CSVAQASGNNEQFF. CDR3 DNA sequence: TGCAGCGTTGCCCAGGCTAGCGGAAACAATGAGCAGTTCTTC.

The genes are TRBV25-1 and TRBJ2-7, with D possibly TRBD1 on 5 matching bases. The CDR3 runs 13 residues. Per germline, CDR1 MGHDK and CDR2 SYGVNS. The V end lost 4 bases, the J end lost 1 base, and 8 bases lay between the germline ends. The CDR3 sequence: CASSVDRSYEQYF. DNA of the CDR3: TGTGCCAGCAGTGTCGACAGATCCTACGAGCAGTACTTC.

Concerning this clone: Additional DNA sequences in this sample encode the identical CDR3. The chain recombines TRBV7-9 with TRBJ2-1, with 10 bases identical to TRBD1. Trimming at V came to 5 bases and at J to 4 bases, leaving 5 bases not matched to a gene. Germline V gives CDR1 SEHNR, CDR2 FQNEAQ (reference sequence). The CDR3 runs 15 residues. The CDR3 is CASSLRDRGYNEQFF. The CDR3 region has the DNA TGTGCCAGCAGCCTCCGGGACAGGGGTTACAATGAGCAGTTCTTC.

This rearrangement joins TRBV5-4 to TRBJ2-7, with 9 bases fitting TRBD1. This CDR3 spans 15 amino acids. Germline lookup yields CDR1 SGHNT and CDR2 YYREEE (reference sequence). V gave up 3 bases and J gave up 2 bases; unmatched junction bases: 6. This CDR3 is CASSSGTGSTYEQYF. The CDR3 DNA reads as TGTGCCAGCAGCTCTGGGACAGGGTCTACCTACGAGCAGTACTTC.

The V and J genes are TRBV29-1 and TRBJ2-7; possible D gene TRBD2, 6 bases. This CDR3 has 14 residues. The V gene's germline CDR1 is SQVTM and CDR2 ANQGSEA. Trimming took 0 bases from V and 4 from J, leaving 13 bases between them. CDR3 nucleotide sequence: TGCAGCGTTGAAGATTCCGGGGGTCTTTACGAGCAGTACTTC. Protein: CSVEDSGGLYEQYF.

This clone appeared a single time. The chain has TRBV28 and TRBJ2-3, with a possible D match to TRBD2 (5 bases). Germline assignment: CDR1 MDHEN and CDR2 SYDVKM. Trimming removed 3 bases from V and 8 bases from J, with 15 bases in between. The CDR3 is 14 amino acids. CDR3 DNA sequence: TGTGCCAGCAGTTTCGGCCCGCCCGCGGGTACGCAGTATTTT. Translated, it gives CASSFGPPAGTQYF.

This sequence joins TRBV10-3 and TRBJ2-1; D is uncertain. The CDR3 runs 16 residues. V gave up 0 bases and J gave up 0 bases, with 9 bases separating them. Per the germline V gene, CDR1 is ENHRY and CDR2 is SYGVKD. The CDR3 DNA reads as TGTGCCATCAGTGAGTCTACGGTAAGCTCCTACAATGAGCAGTTCTTC. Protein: CAISESTVSSYNEQFF.

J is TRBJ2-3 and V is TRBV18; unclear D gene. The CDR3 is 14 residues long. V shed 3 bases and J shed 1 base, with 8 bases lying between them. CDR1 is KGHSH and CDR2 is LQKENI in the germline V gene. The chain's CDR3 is CASSPTHRTDTQYF. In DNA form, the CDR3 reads TGTGCCAGCTCACCCACACACCGCACAGATACGCAGTATTTT.

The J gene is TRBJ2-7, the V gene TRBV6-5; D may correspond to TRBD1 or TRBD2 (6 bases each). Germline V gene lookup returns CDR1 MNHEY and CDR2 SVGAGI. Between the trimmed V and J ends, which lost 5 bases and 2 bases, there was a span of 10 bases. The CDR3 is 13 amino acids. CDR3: CASSNRGAYEQYF. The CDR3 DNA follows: TGTGCCAGCAGTAATAGGGGGGCCTACGAGCAGTACTTC.